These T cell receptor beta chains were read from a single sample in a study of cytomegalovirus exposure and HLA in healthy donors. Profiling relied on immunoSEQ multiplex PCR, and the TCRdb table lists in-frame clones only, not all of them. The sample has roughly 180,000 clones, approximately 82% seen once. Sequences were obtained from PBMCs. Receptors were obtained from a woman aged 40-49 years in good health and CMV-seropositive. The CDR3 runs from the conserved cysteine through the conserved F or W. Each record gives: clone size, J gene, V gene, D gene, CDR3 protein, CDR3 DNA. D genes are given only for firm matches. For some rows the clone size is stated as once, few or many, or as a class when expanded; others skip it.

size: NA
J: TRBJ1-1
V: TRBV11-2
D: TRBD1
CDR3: CASSFTGQAAFF
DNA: TGTGCCAGCAGCTTTACTGGACAGGCAGCTTTCTTT

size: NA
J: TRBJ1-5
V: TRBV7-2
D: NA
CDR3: CASSVSGSPFQPQHF
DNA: TGTGCCAGCAGCGTCTCGGGGTCTCCATTCCAGCCCCAGCATTTT

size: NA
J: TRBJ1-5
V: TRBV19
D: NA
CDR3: CASSIGGVPQHF
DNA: TGTGCCAGTAGTATAGGGGGAGTCCCCCAGCATTTT

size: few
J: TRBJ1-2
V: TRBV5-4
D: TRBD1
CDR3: CASSQVQGDYGYTF
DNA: TGCGCCAGCAGCCAAGTACAGGGGGACTATGGCTACACCTTC

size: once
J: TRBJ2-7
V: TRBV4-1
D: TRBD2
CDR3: CASSQVLAENYEQYF
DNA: TGCGCCAGCAGCCAGGTACTAGCGGAGAATTACGAGCAGTACTTC

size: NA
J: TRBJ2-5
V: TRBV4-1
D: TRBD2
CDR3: CASSQDGTSGKVTQYF
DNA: TGCGCCAGCAGCCAAGATGGGACTAGCGGGAAGGTTACCCAGTACTTC

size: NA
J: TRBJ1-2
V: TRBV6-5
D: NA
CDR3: CASSFEGFYGYTF
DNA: TGTGCCAGCAGTTTCGAGGGCTTCTATGGCTACACCTTC

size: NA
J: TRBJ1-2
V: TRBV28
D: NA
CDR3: CAAVGYYGYTF
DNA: TGTGCCGCCGTGGGCTACTATGGCTACACCTTC

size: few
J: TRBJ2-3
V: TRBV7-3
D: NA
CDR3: CASSLQGRSTDTQYF
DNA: TGTGCCAGCAGCCTTCAGGGAAGGAGCACAGATACGCAGTATTTT

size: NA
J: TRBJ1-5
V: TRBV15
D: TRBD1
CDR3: CATSRGQSNQPQHF
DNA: TGTGCCACCAGCAGGGGACAGTCTAATCAGCCCCAGCATTTT